The T cell receptor beta chain described here comes from a study of long-term antiretroviral therapy in people with HIV. Looking at the study overall: Collection of the earliest samples took place about a decade ahead of the 2015 immediate-ART recommendation. Notes on the study in general: Following ART, diversity rose but still fell short of transplant donor controls. The study lacked data on ART adherence, viral resistance or therapy changes.

The assay used was immunoSEQ (version v3.0), run at survey level. Data came from immunoSEQ multiplex PCR; TCRdb stores just in-frame clones and leaves some out. The sample holds 20,000 to 25,000 clones, 90% to 95% seen once. Remarks on this clone: Its antigen is unidentified.

Samples held about 1-11 million cryopreserved PBMC before DNA extraction. Germline CDR1 SGHRS, CDR2 YFSETQ. This CDR3 contains 14 residues. Trimming cost V 4 bases and J 1 base, with 11 bases left between them. Sequences were derived from unsorted PBMCs, sampled 7.6 years after starting antiretroviral therapy. The receptor's source is a woman in her forties with HIV. V and J are TRBV5-1 and TRBJ1-1; D remains unclear. The CDR3 nucleotides read TGCGCCAGCAGCCCAACCTGGGGGAACACTGAAGCTTTCTTT. Translating gives CASSPTWGNTEAFF. The variable domain in full, with the rest retrieved from reference TRBV5-1 and TRBJ1-1, is KAGVTQTPRYLIKTRGQQVTLSCSPISGHRSVSWYQQTPGQGLQFLFEYFSETQRNKGNFPGRFSGRQFSNSRSEMNVSTLELGDSALYLCASSPTWGNTEAFFGQGTRLTVV.